Detailed here is one TCR beta chain. This record belongs to a study of blood T cell repertoires in COVID-19. Sequencing was performed with immunoSEQ multiplex PCR; in TCRdb, only in-frame clones are kept and a portion is missing. The sample carries about 240,000 clones, 75% to 85% recorded once. In germline, CDR1 is SGHRS, CDR2 YFSETQ. Trimming left V 4 bases short and J 4 bases short, with 10 bases between. The CDR3 is 13 residues long. This chain connects TRBV5-1 to TRBJ2-3, with D perhaps TRBD2 (6 bases). The sequencing input was peripheral blood. The source is an elderly woman with COVID-19, enrolled during active disease. The chain's CDR3 is CASSRDFSDTQYF. The CDR3 bases are TGCGCCAGCAGCAGGGACTTTTCAGATACGCAGTATTTT.